Included here is one TCR beta chain sequence, with context. This entry belongs to a study of T-cell memory formation after mild COVID-19. TCRdb re-derived calls from the 5' RACE reads in MiXCR, one entry per CDR3 protein. The sample lists 250,000 to 300,000 distinct CDR3 sequences, approximately 16% seen once, with 22% in the top ten. The CDR3 totals 14 residues. V was cut by 2 bases and J by 7 bases, with 14 bases left in between. Per the germline V gene, CDR1 is MRHNA and CDR2 is SNTAGT. Sequenced sample: PBMCs or a T cell subset sorted from them (not recorded which). This TCR came from a man between 18 and 35 years old who had mild COVID-19 (a few samples of this study predate the infection). Cell type and time point are not known. The chain links TRBV6-4 to TRBJ2-5, with a tentative D call TRBD2 (5 bases). For the CDR3, the DNA is TGTGCCAGCAGTGACACCTCGGTGGCGGGGACCCAGTACTTC. Translation: CASSDTSVAGTQYF.